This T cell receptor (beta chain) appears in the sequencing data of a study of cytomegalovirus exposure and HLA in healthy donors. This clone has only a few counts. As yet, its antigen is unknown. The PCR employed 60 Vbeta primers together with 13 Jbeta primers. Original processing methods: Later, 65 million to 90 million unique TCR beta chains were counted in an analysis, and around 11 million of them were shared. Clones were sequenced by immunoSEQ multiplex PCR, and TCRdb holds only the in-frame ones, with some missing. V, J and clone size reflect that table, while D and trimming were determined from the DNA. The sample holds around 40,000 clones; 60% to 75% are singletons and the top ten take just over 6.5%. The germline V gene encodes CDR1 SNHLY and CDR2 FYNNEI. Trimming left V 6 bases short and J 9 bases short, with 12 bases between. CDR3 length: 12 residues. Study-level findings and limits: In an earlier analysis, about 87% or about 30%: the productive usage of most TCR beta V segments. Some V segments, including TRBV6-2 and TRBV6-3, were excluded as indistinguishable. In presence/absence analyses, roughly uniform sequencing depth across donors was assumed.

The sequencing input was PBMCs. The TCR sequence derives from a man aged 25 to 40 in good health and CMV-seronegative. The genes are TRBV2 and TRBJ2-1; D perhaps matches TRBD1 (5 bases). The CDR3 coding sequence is TGTGCCAGCAGCTTGGATAGGGGTGAGCAGTTCTTC. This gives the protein CASSLDRGEQFF.